This entry is about one TCR beta chain. The antigen remains unidentified. These data come from a study of breast tumors, draining lymph nodes, adjacent tissues. V shed 5 bases and J 6 bases; nucleotides not matched to a gene: 13. This CDR3 is built from 15 residues. Germline CDR1 is LNHDA and CDR2 is SQIVND (reference sequence). TCRdb re-called the multiplex PCR reads through MiXCR, storing one row per CDR3 protein. This sample has some 140,000 distinct CDR3 sequences; 21% occur once, and the top ten carry roughly 2%. Study-wide findings and caveats: Data only fit, rather than demonstrated, lymph node origin of most tumor T cells. Most tumor T cells seemingly derive from lymph node, then expand in tumor. Tumor TCR diversity was below lymph nodes but above nontumor tissue.

Samples came from axillary lymph nodes draining the breast cancer. Sample: axillary lymph node tissue. The chain carries TRBV19 and TRBJ2-7, with 7 nucleotides matching TRBD2. This clonotype was obtained from a female donor with breast cancer. Some clones in this sample may be carry-over from other donors' samples. This CDR3 is CASSSLGAGELEQYF. CDR3 in DNA: TGTGCCAGTAGTTCCTTAGGTGCGGGAGAACTCGAGCAGTACTTC.